The rows below give T cell receptor beta chains drawn from one sample of a study of blood T cell repertoires in COVID-19. Method: immunoSEQ multiplex PCR; TCRdb's copy keeps in-frame clones and lacks some. The sample lists under 200,000 clones; 86% were seen once. Sequenced: peripheral blood. Receptor source: a man aged 18 to 30 with acute or convalescent COVID-19. Each CDR3 is given with its conserved first and last residue. Some rows have no size entry. The others give once, few or many, or a class for an expanded clone.

J,V,size,CDR3
TRBJ1-5,TRBV9,.,CASSVGWGNQPQHF
TRBJ1-2,TRBV30,few,CAWSEGLTGVGYTF
TRBJ1-3,TRBV30,.,CAWSAGNTIYF
TRBJ1-5,TRBV30,.,CAWRGQGNQPQHF
TRBJ2-3,TRBV4-1,.,CASSQPLQGRTDTQYF
TRBJ1-1,TRBV5-6,few,CASSLFFSMTEAFF
TRBJ1-1,TRBV18,.,CASSPASRGLNTEAFF
TRBJ2-2,TRBV6-5,.,CASTPPGQTGELFF
TRBJ1-1,TRBV20-1,.,CSAGGQGDTEAFF
TRBJ1-2,TRBV30,.,CAWNRVDGYTF
TRBJ2-3,TRBV5-1,.,CASSSGQYTDTQYF
TRBJ1-3,TRBV5-6,.,CASSLLRGTSGNTIYF
TRBJ2-2,TRBV25-1,.,CASSLTGELFF
TRBJ2-5,TRBV15,once,CATSGRRTGYQETQYF
TRBJ1-2,TRBV25-1,.,CASSPGQGASGYTF
TRBJ2-3,TRBV5-1,once,CASSLGLAGNTDTQYF
TRBJ1-1,TRBV7-9,.,CASSRGGGSTEAFF
TRBJ1-1,TRBV6-5,.,CASSYAGNTEAFF
TRBJ1-5,TRBV28,.,CASRDTGGSNQPQHF
TRBJ2-3,TRBV18,.,CASSPGLAGGSTDTQYF
TRBJ2-1,TRBV5-1,.,CASSLFGGGDNEQFF
TRBJ2-1,TRBV7-9,.,CASSLVQGARNEQFF
TRBJ2-2,TRBV2,.,CASRITPGELFF
TRBJ1-5,TRBV28,.,CASRTGFQPQHF
TRBJ1-3,TRBV6-1,.,CASSEVNRGHGNTIYF
TRBJ2-1,TRBV7-2,.,CASSLSGTGNNEQFF
TRBJ2-6,TRBV2,.,CASSGTELHSGANVLTF
TRBJ1-4,TRBV7-9,once,CASSLLGEEKLFF
TRBJ1-2,TRBV18,.,CASSYIGTGFDYTF
TRBJ1-1,TRBV18,.,CASSHSTGNTEAFF
TRBJ2-1,TRBV6-5,.,CASSRSGGAHNEQFF
TRBJ2-3,TRBV5-1,.,CASSFPPGSSTDTQYF
TRBJ2-1,TRBV14,.,CASSRDSSSYNEQFF
TRBJ1-1,TRBV3-1/TRBV3-2,.,CASSLTTNTEAFF
TRBJ2-3,TRBV5-4,.,CASSPNPRVSGGDTDTQYF
TRBJ1-3,TRBV7-9,.,CASSLAQGWGNTIYF
TRBJ1-2,TRBV4-1,.,CASSQEDRAYGYTF
TRBJ1-5,TRBV3-1/TRBV3-2,.,CASSQGSGQPQHF
TRBJ1-2,TRBV25-1,.,CASSRTGNGYTF
TRBJ1-5,TRBV2,.,CASSESKFQHF
TRBJ2-5,TRBV5-1,.,CASSLGQSEETQYF
TRBJ1-5,TRBV6-2/TRBV6-3,.,CASSLPGDSNQPQHF
TRBJ1-6,TRBV30,.,CAWSPGQGNSPLHF
TRBJ2-3,TRBV4-1,.,CASSQDERGQGVTDTQYF
TRBJ2-2,TRBV5-1,.,CASSPGQGRAGELFF
TRBJ2-2,TRBV2,few,CASNRQGSVTGELFF
TRBJ1-6,TRBV2,.,CASSETGLQNSPLHF
TRBJ1-1,TRBV4-1,.,CASSSPWAPELNTEAFF
TRBJ1-4,TRBV5-5,.,CASSSVGQPNEKLFF
TRBJ1-4,TRBV5-4,.,CASSRRDRVNEKLFF
TRBJ2-2,TRBV7-3,.,CASSPGLASTGELFF
TRBJ1-3,TRBV7-9,.,CASSVRGNTIYF
TRBJ1-2,TRBV6-5,.,CASSPREGGYTF
TRBJ1-2,TRBV14,.,CASSQVRGQGNYGYTF
TRBJ1-2,TRBV6-5,once,CASSFRIFYGYTF
TRBJ2-1,TRBV18,.,CASSNTGTSGDNEQFF
TRBJ2-5,TRBV7-9,.,CASSLVVGGLQETQYF
TRBJ1-4,TRBV25-1,.,CASSDGQMNEKLFF
TRBJ1-1,TRBV5-5,.,CASSWGTTGNTEAFF